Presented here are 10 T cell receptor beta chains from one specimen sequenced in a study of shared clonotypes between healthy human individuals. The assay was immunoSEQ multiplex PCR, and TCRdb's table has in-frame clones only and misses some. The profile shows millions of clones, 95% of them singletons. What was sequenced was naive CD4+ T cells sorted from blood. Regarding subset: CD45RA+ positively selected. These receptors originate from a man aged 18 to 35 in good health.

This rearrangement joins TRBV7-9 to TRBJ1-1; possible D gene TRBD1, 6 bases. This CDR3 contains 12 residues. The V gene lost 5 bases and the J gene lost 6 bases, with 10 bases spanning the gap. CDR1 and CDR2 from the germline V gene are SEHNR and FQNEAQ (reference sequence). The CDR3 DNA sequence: TGTGCCAGCAGCCCCCGACAGGCTGAAGCTTTCTTT. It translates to CASSPRQAEAFF.

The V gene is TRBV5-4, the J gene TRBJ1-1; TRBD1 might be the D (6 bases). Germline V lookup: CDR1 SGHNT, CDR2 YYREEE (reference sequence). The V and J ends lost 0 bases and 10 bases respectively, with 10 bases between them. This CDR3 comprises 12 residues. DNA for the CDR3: TGTGCCAGCAGCTTGGACAGGGTTAGAGCTTTCTTT. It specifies CASSLDRVRAFF. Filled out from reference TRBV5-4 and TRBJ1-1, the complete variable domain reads ETGVTQSPTHLIKTRGQQVTLRCSSQSGHNTVSWYQQALGQGPQFIFQYYREEENGRGNFPPRFSGLQFPNYSSELNVNALELDDSALYLCASSLDRVRAFFGQGTRLTVV.

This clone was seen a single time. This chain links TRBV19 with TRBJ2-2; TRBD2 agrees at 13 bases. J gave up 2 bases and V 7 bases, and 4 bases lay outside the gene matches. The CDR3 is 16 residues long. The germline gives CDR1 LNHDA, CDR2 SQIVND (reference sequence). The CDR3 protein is CASKTSGGINTGELFF. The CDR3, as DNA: TGTGCCAGTAAGACTAGCGGGGGGATAAACACCGGGGAGCTGTTTTTT.

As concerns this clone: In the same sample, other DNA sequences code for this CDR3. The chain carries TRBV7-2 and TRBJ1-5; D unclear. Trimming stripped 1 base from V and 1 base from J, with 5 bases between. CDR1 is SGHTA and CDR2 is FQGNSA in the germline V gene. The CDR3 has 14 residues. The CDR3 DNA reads TGTGCCAGCAGCTTAGGACTGAGCAATCAGCCCCAGCATTTT. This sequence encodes CASSLGLSNQPQHF.

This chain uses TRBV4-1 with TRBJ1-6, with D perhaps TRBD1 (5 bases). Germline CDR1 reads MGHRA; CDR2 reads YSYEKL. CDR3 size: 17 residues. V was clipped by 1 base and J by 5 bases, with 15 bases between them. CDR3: CASSQGVQARDNSPLHF. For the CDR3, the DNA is TGCGCCAGCAGCCAAGGGGTACAGGCTCGCGATAATTCACCCCTCCACTTT.

The CDR3 coding sequence is TGTGCCAGCAGCTTAAAGGCCCCGGGACAGCCGTCTGGAAACACCATATATTTT. Translation gives CASSLKAPGQPSGNTIYF. This chain links TRBV7-3 with TRBJ1-3, with TRBD1 matching over 7 bases. Losses at the gene ends were 1 base for V and 1 base for J; bases not matched to a gene: 10. This CDR3 has 18 amino acids. The germline gives CDR1 SGHTA, CDR2 FQGTGA.

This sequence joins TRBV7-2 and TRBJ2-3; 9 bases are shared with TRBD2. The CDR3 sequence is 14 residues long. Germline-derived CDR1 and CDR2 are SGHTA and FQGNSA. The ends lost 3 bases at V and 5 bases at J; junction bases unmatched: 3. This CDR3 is CASSLAGGQDTQYF. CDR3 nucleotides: TGTGCCAGCAGCTTGGCGGGGGGGCAAGATACGCAGTATTTT.

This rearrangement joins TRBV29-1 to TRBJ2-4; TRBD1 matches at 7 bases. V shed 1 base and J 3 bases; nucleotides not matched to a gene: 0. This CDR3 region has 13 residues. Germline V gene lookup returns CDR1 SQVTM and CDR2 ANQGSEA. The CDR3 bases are TGCAGCGTTGAAGGACAGGGCAAAAACATTCAGTACTTC. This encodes CSVEGQGKNIQYF.

In nucleotides, the CDR3 is TGCGCCAGCAGCTTGGCCCGGGGGTTGGCTAATGAAAAACTGTTTTTT. Translated: CASSLARGLANEKLFF. This rearrangement joins TRBV5-1 to TRBJ1-4; perhaps TRBD1 as D (5 bases). The CDR3 runs 16 residues. V dropped 0 bases and J dropped 3 bases, with 12 bases sitting between them. CDR1 is SGHRS, CDR2 YFSETQ, per germline.

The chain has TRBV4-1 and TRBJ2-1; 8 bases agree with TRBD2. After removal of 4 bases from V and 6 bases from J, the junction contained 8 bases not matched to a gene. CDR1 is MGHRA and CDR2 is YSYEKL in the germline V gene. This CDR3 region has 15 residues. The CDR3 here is CASSLLGLAVNEQFF. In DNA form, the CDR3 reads TGCGCCAGCAGCCTACTCGGACTAGCCGTCAATGAGCAGTTCTTC.